In its sample, the clone carrying this TCR beta chain was seen a few times. Its antigen is unidentified. Regarding treatment: roughly ten-day PBMC culture with coronavirus spike peptide pools or control peptides (ViraFEST assay). In the ViraFEST assay, peptide-pool expansion preceded TCR sequencing of expanded clonotypes. It was with roughly 10 IU/ml IL-2 and roughly 9.1 ug/ml peptide pools that roughly 2 million PBMCs per well were cultured. Germline V CDR1 and CDR2: MDHEN, SYDVKM. V dropped 5 bases and J dropped 1 base, with 18 bases sitting between them. The CDR3 is 17 residues long. The Oncomine TCR Beta short-read assay was what sequenced the DNA obtained from cultured CD4+ T cells. Using its own MiXCR run on the PCR reads, TCRdb lists one record per CDR3 protein. This sample has around 13,000 distinct CDR3 sequences, with approximately 74% found just once. This specimen belongs to a study of vaccination and CD4 T cells after COVID-19. Study outcomes and limitations: With convalescent patients, a median 86.3% of reactive clones emerged solely after vaccination.

This chain joins TRBV28 and TRBJ1-5; D gene unclear. The receptor's source is a human donor who received a COVID-19 vaccine. This specimen consisted of CD4+ T cells from blood, cultured in vitro, obtained after SARS-CoV-2 vaccination. The DNA of the CDR3 is TGTGCCAGCAGTCCCACGGCGTTTGGTGTGAGCAATCAGCCCCAGCATTTT. Translation: CASSPTAFGVSNQPQHF.